The 28 T cell receptor beta chains presented below share a single source sample, sequenced in a study of shared clonotypes between healthy human individuals. The assay was immunoSEQ multiplex PCR, and TCRdb's table has in-frame clones only and misses some. The sample lists around 690,000 clones, roughly 87% occurring once. Sequencing was done on a sample of memory CD8+ T cells from PBMCs. As for subset: CD45RO+ cells pooled with CCR7-negative TemRA cells. The receptors derive from a man younger than 30 in good health. Some clones in this sample may be carry-over from other donors' samples.

The J gene is TRBJ2-7, the V gene TRBV27; D gene unclear. Germline assignment: CDR1 MNHEY and CDR2 SMNVEV (reference sequence). The V end lost 6 bases, the J end lost 2 bases, and 8 bases lay between the germline ends. The CDR3 is 12 residues long. For the CDR3, the DNA is TGTGCCAGCAGAAGGAGCCCCTACGAGCAGTACTTC. Translation: CASRRSPYEQYF.

V usage is TRBV4-1 and J usage is TRBJ2-5; D remains unclear. CDR1 and CDR2 (germline): MGHRA, YSYEKL. The V and J ends lost 1 base and 5 bases respectively, with 14 bases between them. The CDR3 runs 15 residues. Written as DNA, the CDR3 is TGCGCCAGCAGCCAAGTTCCTAGTATGAGCGAGACCCAGTACTTC. Amino acids: CASSQVPSMSETQYF.

The gene calls are TRBV19 and TRBJ2-4, with TRBD1 matching over 7 bases. Trimming took 5 bases from V and 5 from J; bases not matched to a gene: 12. Germline V gives CDR1 LNHDA, CDR2 SQIVND (reference sequence). The CDR3 is 16 residues long. CDR3 coding DNA: TGTGCCAGTAGTCTCGGACGGGAAGGGGGCCAAAACATTCAGTACTTC. This sequence encodes CASSLGREGGQNIQYF.

A few counts support this clone. The V gene is TRBV28, the J gene TRBJ1-5; D remains unclear. V gave up 7 bases and J gave up 4 bases, with 17 bases separating them. Germline V gene sequence: CDR1 MDHEN, CDR2 SYDVKM. The CDR3 totals 15 residues. CDR3 sequence (DNA): TGTGCCAGCAAGTTTCCACGCCCGATAAATCAGCCCCAGCATTTT. Protein sequence: CASKFPRPINQPQHF.

The chain is built from TRBV4-3 and TRBJ2-1; 13 nucleotides line up with TRBD2. V lost 1 base, J lost 7 bases, and 13 bases stayed unmatched. Germline V gives CDR1 LGHNA, CDR2 YSLEER. This CDR3 has 19 residues. CDR3 bases: TGCGCCAGCAGCCAAGTTCTAGGGACTAGCGGGATCAAAGGGAATGAGCAGTTCTTC. The encoded protein is CASSQVLGTSGIKGNEQFF.

This chain uses TRBV28 with TRBJ2-2; D gene unclear. This CDR3 comprises 15 residues. V was trimmed by 6 bases and J by 0 bases, leaving 11 bases between them. Germline CDR1 reads MDHEN; CDR2 reads SYDVKM. Here the CDR3 DNA reads TGTGCCAGCAGCGCGTGGACGGCGAACACCGGGGAGCTGTTTTTT. It encodes CASSAWTANTGELFF.

Comments on this clone: Other DNA sequences in this sample translate to the same CDR3. V usage is TRBV27 and J usage is TRBJ1-5, with D possibly being TRBD1 (5 bases). Germline loops: CDR1 MNHEY, CDR2 SMNVEV (reference sequence). Trimming removed 3 bases at V and 6 bases at J, with 6 bases between. This CDR3 has 12 amino acids. CDR3 nucleotides: TGTGCCAGCAGTTTGAGGGGTCAGCCCCAGCATTTT. This codes for CASSLRGQPQHF.

The chain employs TRBV7-9 and TRBJ2-1, with a possible D match to TRBD1 (5 bases). The CDR3 loop spans 11 amino acids. With 5 bases removed from V and 10 bases from J, the gap between germline ends came to 9 bases. The V gene's germline CDR1 is SEHNR and CDR2 FQNEAQ (reference sequence). CDR3 sequence: CASSVSGEQFF. CDR3 nucleotides: TGTGCCAGCAGCGTGTCAGGGGAGCAGTTCTTC.

This clone has just one count. The rearrangement uses TRBV6-5 and TRBJ2-5, with a possible D match to TRBD2 (6 bases). Germline CDR1 is MNHEY and CDR2 is SVGAGI. The CDR3 is 15 residues long. Deletions cut 2 bases from V and 2 bases from J, with 12 bases between. The CDR3 spells CASSYEGTPQETQYF. CDR3 DNA sequence: TGTGCCAGCAGTTACGAAGGGACTCCTCAAGAGACCCAGTACTTC.

This rearrangement joins TRBV9 to TRBJ2-5; 8 nucleotides align to TRBD2. Germline V lookup: CDR1 SGDLS, CDR2 YYNGEE. The trim removed 0 bases at V and 0 bases at J, leaving 7 bases unmatched. CDR3 length: 17 amino acids. The CDR3 loop reads CASSVAGSSGYQETQYF. The CDR3 DNA sequence: TGTGCCAGCAGCGTAGCTGGGTCTAGCGGGTACCAAGAGACCCAGTACTTC.

The V and J genes are TRBV9 and TRBJ2-7; no reliable D call. Per germline, CDR1 SGDLS and CDR2 YYNGEE. This CDR3 spans 15 amino acids. Trimming took off 3 bases at V and 1 base at J, with 14 bases between the two ends. The CDR3 sequence is CASSAAADNSYEQYF. The CDR3 region has the DNA TGTGCCAGCAGCGCTGCGGCCGACAATTCCTACGAGCAGTACTTC.

J is TRBJ2-7 and V is TRBV2; D gene unclear. Germline V CDR1 and CDR2: SNHLY, FYNNEI. Trimming took off 4 bases at V and 1 base at J, with 8 bases between the two ends. This CDR3 is built from 13 residues. CDR3 DNA sequence: TGTGCCAGCAGTGCCGGAGAGTCCTACGAGCAGTACTTC. Its protein is CASSAGESYEQYF.

This sequence joins TRBV7-9 and TRBJ2-7; perhaps TRBD2 as D (6 bases). This CDR3 is built from 15 residues. Trimming left V 5 bases short and J 2 bases short, with 16 bases between. Germline CDR1 reads SEHNR; CDR2 reads FQNEAQ (reference sequence). CDR3 amino acids: CASSHRDSPPYEQYF. CDR3 DNA: TGTGCCAGCAGCCACCGGGACTCACCCCCCTACGAGCAGTACTTC.

The rearrangement uses TRBV6-5 and TRBJ1-3; D might be TRBD1 (5 bases). Germline V lookup: CDR1 MNHEY, CDR2 SVGAGI. Between the trimmed V and J ends, which lost 2 bases and 0 bases, there was a span of 8 bases. The CDR3 is 15 residues long. The CDR3 here is CASSYDGGSGNTIYF. The CDR3 DNA reads TGTGCCAGCAGTTACGACGGGGGCTCTGGAAACACCATATATTTT.

This clone was found a few times. CDR3 sequence (DNA): TGTGCCTCATGGGAGTTGGGCTACACCTTC. Its translation: CASWELGYTF. The chain links TRBV30 to TRBJ1-2; no clear D. Per the germline V gene, CDR1 is GTSNPN and CDR2 is SVGIG (reference sequence). CDR3 length: 10 residues. V lost 7 bases, J lost 8 bases, and 11 bases lay in between. The variable domain in full, with the rest retrieved from reference TRBV30 and TRBJ1-2, is SQTIHQWPATLVQPVGSPLSLECTVEGTSNPNLYWYRQAAGRGLQLLFYSVGIGQISSEVPQNLSASRPQDRQFILSSKKLLLSDSGFYLCASWELGYTFGSGTRLTVV.

The V and J genes are TRBV6-6 and TRBJ2-2, with 9 bases fitting TRBD1. The CDR3 sequence is 16 residues long. Looked up from germline, CDR1 is MNHNY and CDR2 is SVGAGI (reference sequence). V trimming: 10 bases; J trimming: 5 bases; junction bases outside the gene matches: 14. The CDR3, as DNA: TGTGCCACCCCATACGATCCGGGACAGGGTACCGGGGAGCTGTTTTTT. It encodes CATPYDPGQGTGELFF.

The chain carries TRBV28 and TRBJ2-7; possibly TRBD1 for D (6 bases). The germline CDR1 and CDR2 sequences are MDHEN and SYDVKM. The V end was cut by 4 bases, the J end by 0 bases, with 19 bases between. This CDR3 contains 17 residues. The CDR3 DNA reads TGTGCCAGCAGTTCCGGGACATTTGTCCCCCTCTCCTACGAGCAGTACTTC. This gives the protein CASSSGTFVPLSYEQYF.

The chain has TRBV27 and TRBJ2-1; TRBD1 matches 9 bases. The germline V gene encodes CDR1 MNHEY and CDR2 SMNVEV (reference sequence). The junction had 9 bases not matched to a gene; V was cut back by 5 bases and J by 7 bases. The CDR3 is 15 amino acids. CDR3 amino acids: CASSRPGQGDNEQFF. The CDR3, as DNA: TGTGCCAGCAGTCGACCGGGACAGGGAGATAATGAGCAGTTCTTC.

The chain combines TRBV9 with TRBJ2-1; TRBD2 matches at 9 bases. The germline V gene has CDR1 SGDLS and CDR2 YYNGEE. This CDR3 is built from 16 residues. Germline trimming cut 6 bases from V and 9 bases from J; bases unmatched to any gene: 16. CDR3 sequence: CASTPPPGLASLEQFF. The DNA of the CDR3 is TGTGCCAGCACACCCCCACCGGGACTAGCAAGTCTTGAGCAGTTCTTC.

V gene TRBV9 combines with J gene TRBJ1-5; a weak D match, TRBD1 (6 bases). The CDR3 totals 15 residues. Germline CDR1 and CDR2: SGDLS and YYNGEE. V shed 0 bases and J shed 2 bases, with 9 bases lying between them. CDR3 amino acids: CASSVAAGGNQPQHF. The CDR3 DNA is TGTGCCAGCAGCGTAGCGGCAGGGGGCAATCAGCCCCAGCATTTT. The whole variable domain, remainder taken from reference TRBV9 and TRBJ1-5, is DSGVTQTPKHLITATGQRVTLRCSPRSGDLSVYWYQQSLDQGLQFLIQYYNGEERAKGNILERFSAQQFPDLHSELNLSSLELGDSALYFCASSVAAGGNQPQHFGDGTRLSIL.

In DNA form, the CDR3 reads TGTGCCAGCAGCCCAACCATCGGACAGGGAGGTATGGGTCCTGAAGCTTTCTTT. Translating gives CASSPTIGQGGMGPEAFF. The rearrangement uses TRBV7-9 and TRBJ1-1, with TRBD1 matching over 8 bases. The CDR3 is 18 amino acids. V shed 5 bases and J 6 bases; nucleotides not matched to a gene: 20. Germline-derived CDR1 and CDR2 are SEHNR and FQNEAQ (reference sequence).

The chain joins TRBV9 to TRBJ2-1, with 7 bases aligning to TRBD1. Trimming cost V 5 bases and J 8 bases; bases outside gene matches: 7. Germline V CDR1 and CDR2: SGDLS, YYNGEE. This CDR3 region has 13 residues. The DNA of the CDR3 is TGTGCCAGCAGTGACGACAGGGTCTATGAGCAGTTCTTC. Its translation is CASSDDRVYEQFF.

The chain employs TRBV2 and TRBJ2-1; 8 bases align to TRBD2. CDR3 length: 13 residues. Germline V CDR1 and CDR2: SNHLY, FYNNEI. The junction had 9 bases not matched to a gene; V was cut back by 10 bases and J by 7 bases. The CDR3 protein is CAIGTRLRNEQFF. The CDR3 nucleotides read TGTGCCATCGGGACTAGACTAAGGAATGAGCAGTTCTTC.

CDR3 loop: CASSLVGYEQFF. The CDR3 DNA is TGTGCCAGCAGCCTCGTAGGGTATGAGCAGTTCTTC. The V and J genes are TRBV7-9 and TRBJ2-1; no clear D. From germline, CDR1 is SEHNR and CDR2 FQNEAQ (reference sequence). Trimming shortened V by 5 bases and J by 8 bases, and 10 bases separated the two germline ends. CDR3 length: 12 amino acids.

This clone was observed a single time. The chain is built from TRBV28 and TRBJ2-7; D gene ambiguous. Germline loops: CDR1 MDHEN, CDR2 SYDVKM. Trimming pared 2 bases from V and 3 bases from J, leaving 8 bases between. The CDR3 covers 13 residues. The CDR3 is CASSLAVIYEQYF. The CDR3 coding sequence is TGTGCCAGCAGTTTAGCGGTCATCTACGAGCAGTACTTC.

CDR3 protein: CSVVATPSREQYF. As DNA, the CDR3 is TGCAGCGTTGTGGCAACCCCCTCCCGCGAGCAGTACTTC. The chain carries TRBV29-1 and TRBJ2-7; D remains ambiguous. Germline values: CDR1 SQVTM, CDR2 ANQGSEA. The CDR3 is 13 residues long. V was trimmed by 4 bases and J by 6 bases, leaving 16 bases between them.

This rearrangement joins TRBV4-3 to TRBJ2-3; TRBD2 matches at 9 bases. Trimming at V came to 4 bases and at J to 4 bases, leaving 15 bases not matched to a gene. The CDR3 sequence is 18 residues long. From germline, CDR1 is LGHNA and CDR2 YSLEER. The CDR3 loop reads CASSPGPWGSGSPDTQYF. For the CDR3, the DNA is TGCGCCAGCAGCCCAGGTCCTTGGGGTAGCGGGAGCCCAGATACGCAGTATTTT.

The J gene is TRBJ2-7, the V gene TRBV15; 8 bases match TRBD2. The CDR3 has 16 residues. The germline gives CDR1 LNHNV, CDR2 YYDKDF (reference sequence). J gave up 3 bases and V 1 base, and 8 bases lay outside the gene matches. CDR3 residues: CATSRAAGAGGYEQYF. The CDR3 coding sequence is TGTGCCACCAGCAGAGCCGCTGGGGCGGGAGGCTACGAGCAGTACTTC.